The rows below give T cell receptor beta chains drawn from one sample of a study of identical twins. TCRdb reprocessed the 5' RACE reads via MiXCR and lists one record per CDR3 protein. The repertoire consists of 240,000 or so distinct CDR3 sequences, with approximately 11% occurring once and the leading ten covering 4% to 5%. This sample also appeared in a second study, on yellow fever vaccine responses in identical twins.

The sample consisted of memory (CD45RO+) T cells sorted from blood. Every receptor here comes from a woman aged 18-29 years in good health. The CDR3 runs from the conserved cysteine through the conserved F or W. The order of the fields is CDR3 DNA, CDR3 protein, D gene, V gene, J gene, clone size. D genes are given only for firm matches. The size field is filled for only some rows; it gives once, few, many or a size class.

DNA: TGTGCCAGCAGTGTCCCCGAACCACAGTGCTACGAGCAGTACTTC
CDR3: CASSVPEPQCYEQYF
D: .
V: TRBV25-1
J: TRBJ2-7
size: .

DNA: TGCAGTGTGTTGAGTCCTCTAGCCAAAAACATTCAGTACTTC
CDR3: CSVLSPLAKNIQYF
D: .
V: TRBV20-1
J: TRBJ2-4
size: .

DNA: TGTGCCAGCAGCCGCAGGGGGCTTATTCAAGAGACCCAGTACTTC
CDR3: CASSRRGLIQETQYF
D: TRBD1
V: TRBV5-6
J: TRBJ2-5
size: .

DNA: TGCGCCAGCAGCCATAGGTCCCTAACAGATACGCAGTATTTT
CDR3: CASSHRSLTDTQYF
D: .
V: TRBV5-1
J: TRBJ2-3
size: few

DNA: TGTAGCTTGGGGGACAGGGTGAACACTGAAGCTTTCTTT
CDR3: CSLGDRVNTEAFF
D: TRBD1
V: TRBV20-1
J: TRBJ1-1
size: .

DNA: TGCAGTGCTAAGCCCGCGTACTCTGGGGCCAACGTCCTGACTTTC
CDR3: CSAKPAYSGANVLTF
D: .
V: TRBV20-1
J: TRBJ2-6
size: .

DNA: TGCGCCAGCAGCTTCACTGTCCCCAACACAGATACGCAGTATTTT
CDR3: CASSFTVPNTDTQYF
D: .
V: TRBV5-1
J: TRBJ2-3
size: .

DNA: TGTGCCAGCAGCCAGGGCCCGGGGGCGGAAGATACGCAGTATTTT
CDR3: CASSQGPGAEDTQYF
D: .
V: TRBV5-4
J: TRBJ2-3
size: many

DNA: TGCGCCAGCAGCTCACAGGGAGAGGAGACCCAGTACTTC
CDR3: CASSSQGEETQYF
D: .
V: TRBV5-1
J: TRBJ2-5
size: few

DNA: TGTGCCACCAGTGGGGCGGACTCCTGGGCCAACGTCCTGACTTTC
CDR3: CATSGADSWANVLTF
D: .
V: TRBV24-1
J: TRBJ2-6
size: few

DNA: TGCGCCAGCAGCTTGGCCCTAGGGGGACAGGGCTACTACGAGCAGTACTTC
CDR3: CASSLALGGQGYYEQYF
D: TRBD1
V: TRBV5-1
J: TRBJ2-7
size: few

DNA: TGTGCCAGCAGTTTACTACAGGGTACCGGGGAGCTGTTTTTT
CDR3: CASSLLQGTGELFF
D: .
V: TRBV12-3/TRBV12-4
J: TRBJ2-2
size: few

DNA: TGTGCCAGTAGTGCTAGACAGGGCGCGCCCCAGCATTTT
CDR3: CASSARQGAPQHF
D: TRBD1
V: TRBV19
J: TRBJ1-5
size: few

DNA: TGTGCCATCAGTGAGCCGACTAGCACCTTCCCGTACGAGCAGTACTTC
CDR3: CAISEPTSTFPYEQYF
D: TRBD2
V: TRBV10-3
J: TRBJ2-7
size: many

DNA: TGTGCCACCAGCAGGGAAATCTCAGGGGCAGTGCATGAGCAGTTCTTC
CDR3: CATSREISGAVHEQFF
D: .
V: TRBV15
J: TRBJ2-1
size: .

DNA: TGTGCCAGCAGCGTAGGGGGGCAGGCGAACACTGAAGCTTTCTTT
CDR3: CASSVGGQANTEAFF
D: .
V: TRBV9
J: TRBJ1-1
size: .

DNA: TGTGCCAGCAGCTTAGCATTGGGGGATCATTCACCCCTCCACTTT
CDR3: CASSLALGDHSPLHF
D: .
V: TRBV7-8
J: TRBJ1-6
size: few

DNA: TGTGCCAGCAGCCTCCAACACACCGGGGAGCTGTTTTTT
CDR3: CASSLQHTGELFF
D: .
V: TRBV7-9
J: TRBJ2-2
size: few

DNA: TGTGCCAGCAGCTTCGAACTGGGGAATGAAAAACTGTTTTTT
CDR3: CASSFELGNEKLFF
D: .
V: TRBV7-8
J: TRBJ1-4
size: .

DNA: TGTGCCAGCAGAGGAGGGGGGGCTGAGGGCACCGGGGAGCTGTTTTTT
CDR3: CASRGGGAEGTGELFF
D: .
V: TRBV28
J: TRBJ2-2
size: .

DNA: TGTGCCAGCAGCCCGCAACAGACAGGGAGCTCCTACGAGCAGTACTTC
CDR3: CASSPQQTGSSYEQYF
D: TRBD1
V: TRBV7-3
J: TRBJ2-7
size: .

DNA: TGTGCCAGCAGCTTATTACGGCACCCATCCTACAATGAGCAGTTCTTC
CDR3: CASSLLRHPSYNEQFF
D: .
V: TRBV7-2
J: TRBJ2-1
size: few

DNA: TGTGCCAGCAGTGAGGGGACCGATCGGGCGTATTTT
CDR3: CASSEGTDRAYF
D: .
V: TRBV2
J: TRBJ2-3
size: .

DNA: TGTGCCAGCAGATCTAGGGCAGTCATCTACGAGCAGTACTTC
CDR3: CASRSRAVIYEQYF
D: .
V: TRBV6-1
J: TRBJ2-7
size: .

DNA: TGTGCCACCAGTGATCTAGATAGCGGCTCCTACAATGAGCAGTTCTTC
CDR3: CATSDLDSGSYNEQFF
D: .
V: TRBV24-1
J: TRBJ2-1
size: many

DNA: TGTGCCACAGGACTAGCAGTCAACACCGGGGAGCTGTTTTTT
CDR3: CATGLAVNTGELFF
D: TRBD2
V: TRBV6-2/TRBV6-3
J: TRBJ2-2
size: .

DNA: TGTGCCAGCATAGCGCCGGACAGGGGTCGCTCCGGGGAGCTGTTTTTT
CDR3: CASIAPDRGRSGELFF
D: TRBD1
V: TRBV28
J: TRBJ2-2
size: many

DNA: TGTGCCAGCAGTGGAGACAGAGAATATAGCAATCAGCCCCAGCATTTT
CDR3: CASSGDREYSNQPQHF
D: .
V: TRBV6-1
J: TRBJ1-5
size: .

DNA: TGCAGCGTTGATTCTGTAGCGGACGAAGAGACCCAGTACTTC
CDR3: CSVDSVADEETQYF
D: .
V: TRBV29-1
J: TRBJ2-5
size: few

DNA: TGCGCCAGCAGCCAACCAGTTACAGGGACTGGAAACACCATATATTTT
CDR3: CASSQPVTGTGNTIYF
D: .
V: TRBV4-1
J: TRBJ1-3
size: .

DNA: TGCAGTGCTAGCCCCTTCTTGGGTGAGCAGTACTTC
CDR3: CSASPFLGEQYF
D: .
V: TRBV20-1
J: TRBJ2-7
size: few

DNA: TGTGCCAGCAGCCAAGACCCTGTAGGGGATGCCTTTAACTATGGCTACACCTTC
CDR3: CASSQDPVGDAFNYGYTF
D: .
V: TRBV3-1
J: TRBJ1-2
size: .

DNA: TGCAGTCCTCTAGCGGGGGGGACTCAAGAGACCCAGTACTTC
CDR3: CSPLAGGTQETQYF
D: TRBD2
V: TRBV20-1
J: TRBJ2-5
size: few

DNA: TGCGCCAGCAGAAGAGACGGGACTAGCGGAGAGACCCAGTACTTC
CDR3: CASRRDGTSGETQYF
D: TRBD2
V: TRBV5-1
J: TRBJ2-5
size: .

DNA: TGTGCCAGCAATAACCTAGAAAGAGAGCAGTACTTC
CDR3: CASNNLEREQYF
D: .
V: TRBV2
J: TRBJ2-7
size: few

DNA: TGCAGTGCTAGTTGGTCTAAAGAGACCCAGTACTTC
CDR3: CSASWSKETQYF
D: .
V: TRBV20-1
J: TRBJ2-5
size: .

DNA: TGTGCCAGCAGCTTAATGGGCGGGGGCGAGTACGAGCAGTACTTC
CDR3: CASSLMGGGEYEQYF
D: .
V: TRBV7-3
J: TRBJ2-7
size: many

DNA: TGCAGTGCTAGAGAGGGGGGCCGCAGAGATACGCAGTATTTT
CDR3: CSAREGGRRDTQYF
D: .
V: TRBV20-1
J: TRBJ2-3
size: many

DNA: TGCGCCAGCAGCTTGGCGTCAGAAAAAGAGACCCAGTACTTC
CDR3: CASSLASEKETQYF
D: .
V: TRBV5-1
J: TRBJ2-5
size: .

DNA: TGTGCCAGCAGGGGGACAGGCCTTGAAAAACTGTTTTTT
CDR3: CASRGTGLEKLFF
D: TRBD1
V: TRBV28
J: TRBJ1-4
size: .

DNA: TGTGCCAGCAGAAACAGCCTAGCGGGGGGGCCCCGAGAGACCCAGTACTTC
CDR3: CASRNSLAGGPRETQYF
D: TRBD2
V: TRBV2
J: TRBJ2-5
size: many

DNA: TGTGCCAGTGCCCCCGGGGGGTCCTCCTACGAGCAGTACTTC
CDR3: CASAPGGSSYEQYF
D: TRBD2
V: TRBV19
J: TRBJ2-7
size: few

DNA: TGTGCCAGTCGACTTTCCGGGACAGGGGTCCTAATCTACAATGAGCAGTTCTTC
CDR3: CASRLSGTGVLIYNEQFF
D: TRBD1
V: TRBV19
J: TRBJ2-1
size: .

DNA: TGCGCCAGCAGCTTGGAGGGGGGGGCGAATGAGCAGTTCTTC
CDR3: CASSLEGGANEQFF
D: .
V: TRBV5-1
J: TRBJ2-1
size: few

DNA: TGTGCCAGCAGTCGACTAGCGGGAGCAGCTGAGCAGTACTTC
CDR3: CASSRLAGAAEQYF
D: TRBD2
V: TRBV6-2/TRBV6-3
J: TRBJ2-7
size: few

DNA: TGTGCCAGTAGTATTTTCGGGGGAGAGACCCAGTACTTC
CDR3: CASSIFGGETQYF
D: .
V: TRBV19
J: TRBJ2-5
size: .

DNA: TGTGCCAGCAGCTTGCCCGCACTCGGGACAAGTGAGCAGTACTTC
CDR3: CASSLPALGTSEQYF
D: .
V: TRBV7-2
J: TRBJ2-7
size: many

DNA: TGCAGCGTTGAGTTCCCCTACCCGAGGGATGAGCAGTTCTTC
CDR3: CSVEFPYPRDEQFF
D: .
V: TRBV29-1
J: TRBJ2-1
size: many

DNA: TGCAGTGCTAGCCCGGGTCTTACCCCGTGGGGCGAGCAGTACTTC
CDR3: CSASPGLTPWGEQYF
D: .
V: TRBV20-1
J: TRBJ2-7
size: many

DNA: TGTGCCAGCAGCCCGGGGACTATTTCTAGATACCAAACGCAGTATTTT
CDR3: CASSPGTISRYQTQYF
D: TRBD2
V: TRBV14
J: TRBJ2-3
size: .